This is a list of T cell receptor beta chains from one sample in a study of monozygotic twins with inflammatory bowel disease. Reprocessing the 5' RACE reads, TCRdb reports a single entry for every CDR3 protein and omits DNA. The ten most abundant clones cover roughly 5.2% of a sample with just over 300,000 distinct CDR3 sequences. The sequenced sample consisted of blood. The receptors come from a human donor with ulcerative colitis or Crohn's disease, or a healthy co-twin of an affected twin (not recorded which). The CDR3 runs from the conserved cysteine through the conserved F or W.

j_call	v_call	cdr3_aa
TRBJ2-7	TRBV6-2/TRBV6-3	CASMRATSGSYEQYF
TRBJ2-5	TRBV5-1	CASSPPTSGGETQYF
TRBJ2-5	TRBV6-5	CASSYSGRGDQETQYF
TRBJ2-1	TRBV12-3/TRBV12-4	CASSSGQGSSNEQFF
TRBJ2-2	TRBV5-1	CASSLGAGTGSTGELFF
TRBJ1-2	TRBV12-3/TRBV12-4	CASTPGFSYGYTF
TRBJ1-5	TRBV21-1	CASRTGLSNQPQHF
TRBJ2-3	TRBV19	CASSIPRTDGTQYF
TRBJ2-3	TRBV5-5	CASSRSGATDTQYF
TRBJ2-3	TRBV5-1	CASSKRTDGAGPDTQYF
TRBJ2-2	TRBV9	CASSSRLAGGVGELFF
TRBJ1-2	TRBV20-1	CSASPERSGYTF
TRBJ2-5	TRBV7-4	CASSLGLAGGKSQETQYF
TRBJ1-5	TRBV7-2	CASSLEFSQPQHF
TRBJ2-2	TRBV20-1	CSARVQPNTGELFF
TRBJ2-1	TRBV5-4	CASSIQGNEQFF
TRBJ2-2	TRBV24-1	CATSGLWGNTGELFF
TRBJ2-7	TRBV7-9	CASSLNIYEQYF